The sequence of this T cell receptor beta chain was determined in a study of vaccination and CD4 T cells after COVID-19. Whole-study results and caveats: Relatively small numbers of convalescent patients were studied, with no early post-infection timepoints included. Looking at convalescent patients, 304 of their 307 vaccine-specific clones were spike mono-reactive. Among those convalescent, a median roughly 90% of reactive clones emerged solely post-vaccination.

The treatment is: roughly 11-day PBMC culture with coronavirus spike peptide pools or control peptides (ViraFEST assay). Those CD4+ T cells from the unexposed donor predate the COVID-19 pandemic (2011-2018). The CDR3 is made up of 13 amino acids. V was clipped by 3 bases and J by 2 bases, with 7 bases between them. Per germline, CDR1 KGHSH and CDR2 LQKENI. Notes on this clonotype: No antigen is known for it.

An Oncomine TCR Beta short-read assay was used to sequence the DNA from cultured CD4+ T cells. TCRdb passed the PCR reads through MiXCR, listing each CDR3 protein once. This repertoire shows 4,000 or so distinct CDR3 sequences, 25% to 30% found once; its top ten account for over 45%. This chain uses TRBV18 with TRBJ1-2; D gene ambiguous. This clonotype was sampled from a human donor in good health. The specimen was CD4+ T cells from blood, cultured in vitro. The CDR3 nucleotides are TGTGCCAGCTCACCGACGGTGAACTATGGCTACACCTTC. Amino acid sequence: CASSPTVNYGYTF.